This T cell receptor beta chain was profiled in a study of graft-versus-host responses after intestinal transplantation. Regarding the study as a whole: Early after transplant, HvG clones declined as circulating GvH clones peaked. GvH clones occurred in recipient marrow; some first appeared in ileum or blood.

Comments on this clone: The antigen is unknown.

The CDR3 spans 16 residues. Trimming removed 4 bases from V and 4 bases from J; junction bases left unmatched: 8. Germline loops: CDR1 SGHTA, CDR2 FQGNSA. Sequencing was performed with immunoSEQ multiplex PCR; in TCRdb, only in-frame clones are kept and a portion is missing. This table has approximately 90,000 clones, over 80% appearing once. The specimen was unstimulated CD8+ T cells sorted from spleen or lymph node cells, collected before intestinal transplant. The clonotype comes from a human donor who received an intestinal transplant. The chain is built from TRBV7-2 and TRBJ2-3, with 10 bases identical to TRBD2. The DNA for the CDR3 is TGTGCCAGCAGCTCCCAGCGGGAGGGCCTCTCAGATACGCAGTATTTT. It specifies CASSSQREGLSDTQYF.